Below are 31 T cell receptor beta chains sequenced from a single sample in a study of early T cells in non-severe SARS-CoV-2 infection. TCRdb ran MiXCR on the 5' RACE reads and lists one entry per CDR3 protein. Of roughly 53,000 distinct CDR3 sequences in the sample, roughly a tenth were seen once. The source material was whole blood. Receptor source: an adult who was a healthcare worker with PCR-confirmed SARS-CoV-2 infection or an uninfected control (not recorded which).

The chain recombines TRBV11-2 with TRBJ1-1; D gene unclear. Germline CDR1 and CDR2: SGHAT and FQNNGV. The V end was cut by 4 bases, the J end by 1 base, with 19 bases between. The CDR3 is 17 amino acids. The CDR3 spells CASSSVYQYDGNTEAFF. The CDR3 bases are TGTGCCAGCAGCTCCGTATATCAATATGACGGGAACACTGAAGCTTTCTTT.

This chain joins TRBV5-1 and TRBJ2-5, with 7 bases matching TRBD2. This CDR3 has 16 amino acids. CDR1 is SGHRS, CDR2 YFSETQ, per germline. V was clipped by 4 bases and J by 4 bases; unmatched bases: 13. CDR3 residues: CASSPGETAGLETQYF. In nucleotides, the CDR3 is TGCGCCAGCAGCCCCGGGGAGACAGCGGGGCTAGAGACCCAGTACTTC.

The gene calls are TRBV29-1 and TRBJ2-3; D may correspond to TRBD1 or TRBD2 (5 bases each). The CDR3 is 16 residues long. V was shortened by 1 base and J by 3 bases, with 17 bases between the two germline ends. Germline loops: CDR1 SQVTM, CDR2 ANQGSEA. CDR3 region: CSVEAARELLTDTQYF. The CDR3 region has the DNA TGCAGCGTTGAAGCTGCCAGGGAGTTACTTACAGATACGCAGTATTTT.

V and J are TRBV9 and TRBJ1-6; D uncertain. V lost 0 bases and J 0 bases, leaving 10 bases between the germline ends. Germline CDR1 SGDLS, CDR2 YYNGEE. This CDR3 spans 17 amino acids. CDR3 coding DNA: TGTGCCAGCAGCGTAGATGACATCCCCTCCTATAATTCACCCCTCCACTTT. This translates into CASSVDDIPSYNSPLHF. The complete variable domain, with remaining parts taken from reference TRBV9 and TRBJ1-6, reads DSGVTQTPKHLITATGQRVTLRCSPRSGDLSVYWYQQSLDQGLQFLIQYYNGEERAKGNILERFSAQQFPDLHSELNLSSLELGDSALYFCASSVDDIPSYNSPLHFGNGTRLTVT.

This clonotype appeared a few times. The gene calls are TRBV4-1 and TRBJ2-7; 9 positions match TRBD1. The CDR3 runs to 13 residues. Per germline, CDR1 MGHRA and CDR2 YSYEKL. The V gene end was trimmed by 3 bases and the J gene end by 6 bases; junction bases not matched to a gene: 3. DNA for the CDR3: TGCGCCAGCAGCCACTTGGACAGGGGCGAGCAGTACTTC. This sequence encodes CASSHLDRGEQYF.

This clonotype was observed a handful of times. The chain combines TRBV12-3 or TRBV12-4 with TRBJ2-5; 7 nucleotides line up with TRBD2. The CDR3 consists of 13 residues. Trimming at V came to 10 bases and at J to 4 bases, leaving 9 bases not matched to a gene. This CDR3 is CATTRGDRETQYF. In DNA, the CDR3 is TGTGCCACGACCCGGGGGGACCGAGAGACCCAGTACTTC.

This clonotype came up many times. The chain links TRBV19 to TRBJ1-5; D is perhaps TRBD1 (6 bases). The V end lost 0 bases, the J end lost 3 bases, and 12 bases lay between the germline ends. There are 16 residues in the CDR3. Germline lookup yields CDR1 LNHDA and CDR2 SQIVND (reference sequence). The CDR3 here is CASSIEGGLTNQPQHF. The CDR3 bases are TGTGCCAGTAGTATAGAAGGGGGGCTTACCAATCAGCCCCAGCATTTT.

This clonotype has more than one count but fewer than ten. The rearrangement uses TRBV20-1 and TRBJ1-6; 12 bases agree with TRBD1. Germline CDR1 reads DFQATT; CDR2 reads SNEGSKA (reference sequence). The CDR3 runs 14 residues. Trimming cost V 5 bases and J 13 bases; bases outside gene matches: 9. The CDR3 sequence is CSAPAGTGGLPLHF. The CDR3 DNA reads TGCAGTGCTCCCGCGGGGACAGGGGGCCTGCCCCTCCACTTT.

This clonotype has a handful of counts. CDR3 DNA: TGTGCCAGCAGCGGGACAGGGGAACTCACTGAAGCTTTCTTT. It specifies CASSGTGELTEAFF. The genes are TRBV2 and TRBJ1-1; 10 bases align to TRBD1. CDR3 length: 14 residues. Per germline, CDR1 SNHLY and CDR2 FYNNEI. Losses at the gene ends were 6 bases for V and 4 bases for J; bases not matched to a gene: 5.

This clonotype came up many times. This CDR3 is missing its conserved last phenylalanine or tryptophan, likely due to a read error. The rearrangement links TRBV20-1 to TRBJ2-3, with 12 positions matching TRBD2. The germline gives CDR1 DFQATT, CDR2 SNEGSKA (reference sequence). The CDR3 runs 15 residues. V shed 5 bases and J 2 bases; nucleotides not matched to a gene: 5. Written as DNA, the CDR3 is TGCAGTGCTTCCTGGACTAGCGGGATCACAGATACGCAGTATCTT. As protein: CSASWTSGITDTQYL.

This clonotype was picked up many times. The J gene is TRBJ2-5, the V gene TRBV18; D is possibly TRBD1 (6 bases). The CDR3 covers 14 residues. Germline V gives CDR1 KGHSH, CDR2 LQKENI. V was cut by 6 bases and J by 1 base, with 12 bases left in between. Written as DNA, the CDR3 is TGTGCCAGCTCCCGAGGCAGGGGCCAAGAGACCCAGTACTTC. It translates to CASSRGRGQETQYF.

This clonotype has only a few counts. V is TRBV20-1 and J is TRBJ2-5; 8 nucleotides align to TRBD1. This CDR3 has 13 amino acids. V dropped 3 bases and J dropped 2; count of bases not matched to a gene: 2. From germline, CDR1 is DFQATT and CDR2 SNEGSKA (reference sequence). The CDR3 DNA sequence: TGCAGTGCTAGGGACAGGGTACAAGAGACCCAGTACTTC. Amino acid sequence: CSARDRVQETQYF.

The chain is built from TRBV2 and TRBJ1-1; 7 nucleotides align to TRBD1. The length of the CDR3 is 14 residues. J was trimmed by 4 bases and V by 6 bases; bases with no gene match: 8. Germline CDR1 reads SNHLY; CDR2 reads FYNNEI. In nucleotides, the CDR3 is TGTGCCAGCAGGGCAGGGGGAGAAGTCACTGAAGCTTTCTTT. It codes for CASRAGGEVTEAFF.

This clonotype appeared a few times. The V call is TRBV19, the J call TRBJ2-6, with D possibly matching TRBD1 (5 bases). Per the germline V gene, CDR1 is LNHDA and CDR2 is SQIVND (reference sequence). V was cut by 5 bases and J by 0 bases, with 11 bases left in between. This CDR3 has 16 amino acids. The CDR3 is CASSARQYSGANVLTF. DNA for the CDR3: TGTGCCAGTAGTGCCCGACAGTACTCTGGGGCCAACGTCCTGACTTTC.

This clonotype was recorded a few times. The chain employs TRBV19 and TRBJ2-2; D gene unclear. This CDR3 contains 11 residues. Germline CDR1 is LNHDA and CDR2 is SQIVND (reference sequence). V was cut by 9 bases and J by 7 bases, with 9 bases left in between. CDR3 nucleotides: TGTGCCAGCAATCTCGGCGGGGAGCTGTTTTTT. Amino acids: CASNLGGELFF. Full variable domain (remainder filled in from reference TRBV19 and TRBJ2-2): DGGITQSPKYLFRKEGQNVTLSCEQNLNHDAMYWYRQDPGQGLRLIYYSQIVNDFQKGDIAEGYSVSREKKESFPLTVTSAQKNPTAFYLCASNLGGELFFGEGSRLTVL.

The table lists this clonotype with a few counts. The CDR3 reads CAWNQGYTEAFF. DNA for the CDR3: TGTGCCTGGAACCAGGGCTACACTGAAGCTTTCTTT. The V gene is TRBV30, the J gene TRBJ1-1, with D possibly TRBD1 on 5 matching bases. Trimming stripped 4 bases from V and 3 bases from J, with 9 bases between. Per the germline V gene, CDR1 is GTSNPN and CDR2 is SVGIG (reference sequence). The CDR3 is 12 residues long.

The chain carries TRBV5-1 and TRBJ2-3; TRBD2 is a possible D gene (5 bases). Germline CDR1 is SGHRS and CDR2 is YFSETQ. Deletions cut 0 bases from V and 1 base from J, with 9 bases between. CDR3 length: 15 amino acids. The CDR3 region is CASSLGGSRTDTQYF. CDR3 bases: TGCGCCAGCAGCTTGGGCGGGTCCCGCACAGATACGCAGTATTTT.

This clonotype was counted a few times. The chain has TRBV20-1 and TRBJ2-1; D is unclear. Trimming took off 0 bases at V and 6 bases at J, with 18 bases between the two ends. Germline V lookup: CDR1 DFQATT, CDR2 SNEGSKA (reference sequence). The CDR3 loop spans 16 amino acids. The CDR3 region has the DNA TGCAGTGCTAGAGACCTAGACACCCTACTACGCAATGAGCAGTTCTTC. It specifies CSARDLDTLLRNEQFF.

The chain uses TRBV7-6 and TRBJ1-1, with 7 nucleotides matching TRBD1. The germline V gene has CDR1 SGHVS and CDR2 FNYEAQ. V lost 5 bases, J lost 2 bases, and 11 bases stayed unmatched. This CDR3 spans 16 amino acids. The CDR3, as DNA: TGTGCCAGCAGCCCACGGACAGGCCGGGGAAACACTGAAGCTTTCTTT. It is translated as CASSPRTGRGNTEAFF. Supplemented by reference TRBV7-6 and TRBJ1-1, the full variable domain reads GAGVSQSPRYKVTKRGQDVALRCDPISGHVSLYWYRQALGQGPEFLTYFNYEAQQDKSGLPNDRFSAERPEGSISTLTIQRTEQRDSAMYRCASSPRTGRGNTEAFFGQGTRLTVV.

This clonotype has a count of ten or more. The V call is TRBV6-6, the J call TRBJ2-5; D unresolved. The length of the CDR3 is 11 residues. Trimming took 6 bases from V and 3 from J, leaving 5 bases between them. CDR1 and CDR2 from the germline V gene are MNHNY and SVGAGI (reference sequence). The CDR3 DNA follows: TGTGCCAGCAGCTTAGAAGAGACCCAGTACTTC. This encodes CASSLEETQYF.

V usage is TRBV28 and J usage is TRBJ1-2; D is undetermined. In germline, CDR1 is MDHEN, CDR2 SYDVKM. The CDR3 is 12 amino acids. V was cut by 6 bases and J by 5 bases, with 10 bases left in between. CDR3 sequence reads: CASSSSVYGYTF. The CDR3 coding sequence is TGTGCCAGCAGCAGTTCAGTTTATGGCTACACCTTC.

In its sample, this clonotype was seen a few times. The chain carries TRBV7-2 and TRBJ2-7, with 8 nucleotides matching TRBD1. The CDR3 is 15 residues long. V shed 1 base, J shed 2 bases, and the junction held 4 bases outside the gene matches. In germline, CDR1 is SGHTA, CDR2 FQGNSA. CDR3 residues: CASSLVGTGTYEQYF. The DNA for the CDR3 is TGTGCCAGCAGCTTAGTAGGGACAGGAACCTACGAGCAGTACTTC. The whole variable domain, remainder taken from reference TRBV7-2 and TRBJ2-7, is GAGVSQSPSNKVTEKGKDVELRCDPISGHTALYWYRQSLGQGLEFLIYFQGNSAPDKSGLPSDRFSAERTGGSVSTLTIQRTQQEDSAVYLCASSLVGTGTYEQYFGPGTRLTVT.

This clonotype appeared a few times. For the CDR3, the DNA is TGCGCCAGCAGCTTGGCCGGCGGGACCTACAATGAGCAGTTCTTC. Protein product: CASSLAGGTYNEQFF. This chain links TRBV5-1 with TRBJ2-1, with D perhaps TRBD2 (6 bases). The V end was cut by 0 bases, the J end by 2 bases, with 9 bases between. Per germline, CDR1 SGHRS and CDR2 YFSETQ. The CDR3 sequence is 15 residues long.

This clonotype has more than one count but fewer than ten. The V and J genes are TRBV10-1 and TRBJ2-5; 8 bases agree with TRBD2. Trimming cost V 9 bases and J 5 bases; bases outside gene matches: 17. The germline V gene has CDR1 WNHNN and CDR2 SYGVQD (reference sequence). The CDR3 runs to 16 residues. CDR3 amino acids: CARKGTSGTQGETQYF. In DNA, the CDR3 is TGCGCCAGAAAGGGAACTAGCGGTACCCAAGGGGAGACCCAGTACTTC.

This chain joins TRBV30 and TRBJ1-2; D not resolved. Trimming shortened V by 3 bases and J by 5 bases, and 7 bases separated the two germline ends. The CDR3 has 11 amino acids. Germline V gives CDR1 GTSNPN, CDR2 SVGIG (reference sequence). The CDR3 here is CAWRDGYGYTF. The CDR3 region has the DNA TGTGCCTGGAGGGATGGTTATGGCTACACCTTC.

This clonotype was counted ten times or more. CDR3 nucleotide sequence: TGCGCCAGCAGCTTGGGGTCAGAAGGGGATACGCAGTATTTT. This encodes CASSLGSEGDTQYF. The chain carries TRBV5-1 and TRBJ2-3; D is unresolved. Between the trimmed V and J ends, which lost 0 bases and 6 bases, there was a span of 11 bases. CDR3 size: 14 residues. From germline, CDR1 is SGHRS and CDR2 YFSETQ. Full variable domain (missing parts from reference TRBV5-1 and TRBJ2-3): KAGVTQTPRYLIKTRGQQVTLSCSPISGHRSVSWYQQTPGQGLQFLFEYFSETQRNKGNFPGRFSGRQFSNSRSEMNVSTLELGDSALYLCASSLGSEGDTQYFGPGTRLTVL.

This chain joins TRBV4-1 and TRBJ1-2; D remains unclear. The CDR3 runs 14 residues. CDR1 and CDR2 from the germline V gene are MGHRA and YSYEKL. With 0 bases removed from V and 2 bases from J, the gap between germline ends came to 7 bases. The chain's CDR3 is CASSQDVMNYGYTF. CDR3 coding DNA: TGCGCCAGCAGCCAAGATGTTATGAACTATGGCTACACCTTC.

This clonotype was counted at least ten times. This sequence joins TRBV3-1 and TRBJ1-1; a weak D match, TRBD1 (5 bases). The V end lost 1 base, the J end lost 11 bases, and 11 bases lay between the germline ends. Germline lookup yields CDR1 LGHDT and CDR2 YNNKEL (reference sequence). The length of the CDR3 is 12 residues. CDR3 in DNA: TGTGCCAGCAGCCAAGTCCCGGGGGATGCTTTCTTT. It specifies CASSQVPGDAFF.

This clonotype was picked up many times. The genes are TRBV12-5 and TRBJ2-2; D unclear. This CDR3 spans 14 amino acids. Trimming took off 3 bases at V and 2 bases at J, with 7 bases between the two ends. Germline CDR1 is LGHNT and CDR2 is FRNRAP. The CDR3, as DNA: TGTGCTAGTGGTTTAGAGTTAAACACCGGGGAGCTGTTTTTT. It is translated as CASGLELNTGELFF.

This clonotype was counted at least ten times. The chain uses TRBV25-1 and TRBJ1-3; no firm D call. V dropped 2 bases and J dropped 5 bases, with 7 bases sitting between them. CDR3 size: 13 residues. Per the germline V gene, CDR1 is MGHDK and CDR2 is SYGVNS. The CDR3 coding sequence is TGTGCCAGCAGTGAAGGTCCCCGAAACACCATATATTTT. Protein product: CASSEGPRNTIYF.

This clonotype was observed a few times. The chain carries TRBV7-9 and TRBJ2-7, with no clear D. The V end was cut by 5 bases, the J end by 2 bases, with 10 bases between. Germline assignment: CDR1 SEHNR and CDR2 FQNEAQ (reference sequence). CDR3 length: 13 residues. Written as DNA, the CDR3 is TGTGCCAGCAGCCCGACCCACACCTACGAGCAGTACTTC. The encoded protein is CASSPTHTYEQYF.